This T cell receptor beta chain was obtained from a study of shared clonotypes between healthy human individuals. Findings and caveats of the study: The study sampled only blood, and tissue repertoires likely differ.

The table lists this clone with a count of one. The target antigen is unknown. This sample also contains other DNA sequences that code for the same CDR3. Deletions cut 6 bases from V and 5 bases from J, with 7 bases between. Germline-derived CDR1 and CDR2 are MNHEY and SVGAGI. This CDR3 is built from 12 residues. Sequenced by immunoSEQ multiplex PCR; TCRdb stores in-frame clones only, minus some. This table holds over a million clones, around 78% found once. The sequence was obtained from a man aged 18-30 years in good health. Some clones in this sample may be carry-over from other donors' samples. This chain joins TRBV6-5 and TRBJ2-2, with D unresolved. Sequencing used memory CD4+ T cells from PBMCs. Subset here: CD45RA-negative fraction. This CDR3 reads CASSRRTGELFF. The CDR3 DNA sequence: TGTGCCAGCAGCCGTAGGACCGGGGAGCTGTTTTTT.